The 9 T cell receptor beta chains listed next were all sequenced from one sample in a study of T-cell memory formation after mild COVID-19. TCRdb re-called the 5' RACE reads with MiXCR, one entry per CDR3 protein. The sample holds about 320,000 distinct CDR3 sequences; more than 13% are singletons and the top ten take 21%. The sequencing input was PBMCs or a T cell subset sorted from them (not recorded which). The receptors derive from a young man who had mild COVID-19 (a few samples of this study predate the infection). Cell type and time point are not known.

V is TRBV9 and J is TRBJ1-1; tentative D call: TRBD1 (6 bases). Germline V lookup: CDR1 SGDLS, CDR2 YYNGEE. V dropped 4 bases and J dropped 1 base, with 17 bases sitting between them. The CDR3 spans 16 residues. In DNA form, the CDR3 reads TGTGCCAGCAGCCCATCATCCGGGACATCGAACACTGAAGCTTTCTTT. This codes for CASSPSSGTSNTEAFF.

The chain joins TRBV7-9 to TRBJ1-4, with a weak D call TRBD1 (5 bases). This CDR3 comprises 13 residues. V lost 1 base to trimming and J lost 8 bases, with 8 bases between them. CDR1 is SEHNR and CDR2 is FQNEAQ in the germline V gene (reference sequence). The CDR3 region is CASSLERGEKLFF. In DNA form, the CDR3 reads TGTGCCAGCAGCTTAGAGAGGGGAGAAAAACTGTTTTTT.

CDR3 loop: CASSPRGGGAYEQYF. DNA for the CDR3: TGTGCCAGCAGTCCACGCGGGGGGGGAGCCTACGAGCAGTACTTC. The chain uses TRBV6-2 or TRBV6-3 and TRBJ2-7; 9 positions match TRBD2. With V trimmed by 5 bases and J by 2 bases, 7 bases remained unmatched. CDR1 MNHEY and CDR2 SVGEGT come from the germline V gene. This CDR3 region has 15 residues.

This clonotype has more than one count but fewer than ten. The chain carries TRBV4-3 and TRBJ1-5; D uncertain. The CDR3 consists of 13 residues. With 4 bases removed from V and 7 bases from J, the gap between germline ends came to 11 bases. Germline values: CDR1 LGHNA, CDR2 YSLEER. The CDR3 region has the DNA TGCGCCAGCAGCCCCATGGGTGGGCAGCCCCAGCATTTT. It codes for CASSPMGGQPQHF.

The V gene is TRBV7-2, the J gene TRBJ2-3; 14 bases line up with TRBD2. The CDR3 spans 17 residues. J gave up 3 bases and V 6 bases, and 8 bases lay outside the gene matches. Looked up from germline, CDR1 is SGHTA and CDR2 is FQGNSA. CDR3 sequence (DNA): TGTGCCAGCAGTTCCTTCGGGACTAGCGGGGGAACAGATACGCAGTATTTT. It codes for CASSSFGTSGGTDTQYF.

This chain uses TRBV28 with TRBJ2-5; either TRBD1 or TRBD2 may supply D (5 bases each). Germline values: CDR1 MDHEN, CDR2 SYDVKM. The CDR3 runs to 17 residues. The V gene lost 2 bases and the J gene lost 5 bases, with 21 bases spanning the gap. The CDR3 here is CASSLPRSGALRETQYF. The CDR3 DNA is TGTGCCAGCAGTTTACCGCGTTCCGGGGCCCTCCGGGAGACCCAGTACTTC.

This rearrangement joins TRBV7-2 to TRBJ2-1, with no clear D. The CDR3 runs to 14 residues. Deletions cut 1 base from V and 6 bases from J, with 10 bases between. Germline assignment: CDR1 SGHTA and CDR2 FQGNSA. This CDR3 reads CASSLVRESNEQFF. CDR3 in DNA: TGTGCCAGCAGCTTAGTAAGGGAAAGCAATGAGCAGTTCTTC.

The V gene is TRBV29-1, the J gene TRBJ1-2, with D hard to call. Looked up from germline, CDR1 is SQVTM and CDR2 is ANQGSEA. The germline V and J ends were trimmed by 4 bases and 8 bases, with 17 bases remaining between them. This CDR3 is 13 amino acids long. CDR3 amino acids: CSVGGGVKWGYTF. The CDR3 nucleotides are TGCAGCGTTGGAGGCGGGGTAAAGTGGGGCTACACCTTC.

This chain connects TRBV11-2 to TRBJ1-1; unclear D gene. The CDR3 totals 19 residues. Trimming left V 0 bases short and J 5 bases short, with 25 bases between. The germline gives CDR1 SGHAT, CDR2 FQNNGV. Here the CDR3 DNA reads TGTGCCAGCAGCTTAGACACCCCCGACATTTGGGGAAGGGAGACTGAAGCTTTCTTT. Translating it yields CASSLDTPDIWGRETEAFF.